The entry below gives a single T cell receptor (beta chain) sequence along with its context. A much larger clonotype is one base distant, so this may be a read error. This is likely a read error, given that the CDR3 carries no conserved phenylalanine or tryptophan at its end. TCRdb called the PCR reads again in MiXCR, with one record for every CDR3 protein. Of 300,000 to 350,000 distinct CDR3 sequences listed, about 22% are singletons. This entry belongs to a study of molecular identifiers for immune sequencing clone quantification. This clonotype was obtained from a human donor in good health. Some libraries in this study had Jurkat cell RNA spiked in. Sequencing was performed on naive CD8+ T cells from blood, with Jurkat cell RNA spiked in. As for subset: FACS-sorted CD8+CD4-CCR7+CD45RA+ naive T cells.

This CDR3 reads CASRRQGPDTQYS. CDR3 DNA sequence: TGTGCCAGCAGGCGACAGGGACCAGATACGCAGTATTCT. This sequence joins TRBV6-2 or TRBV6-3 and TRBJ2-3; 7 bases agree with TRBD1. CDR3 length: 13 amino acids. Looked up from germline, CDR1 is MNHEY and CDR2 is SVGEGT. V lost 6 bases to trimming and J lost 4 bases; unmatched junction nucleotides: 4.